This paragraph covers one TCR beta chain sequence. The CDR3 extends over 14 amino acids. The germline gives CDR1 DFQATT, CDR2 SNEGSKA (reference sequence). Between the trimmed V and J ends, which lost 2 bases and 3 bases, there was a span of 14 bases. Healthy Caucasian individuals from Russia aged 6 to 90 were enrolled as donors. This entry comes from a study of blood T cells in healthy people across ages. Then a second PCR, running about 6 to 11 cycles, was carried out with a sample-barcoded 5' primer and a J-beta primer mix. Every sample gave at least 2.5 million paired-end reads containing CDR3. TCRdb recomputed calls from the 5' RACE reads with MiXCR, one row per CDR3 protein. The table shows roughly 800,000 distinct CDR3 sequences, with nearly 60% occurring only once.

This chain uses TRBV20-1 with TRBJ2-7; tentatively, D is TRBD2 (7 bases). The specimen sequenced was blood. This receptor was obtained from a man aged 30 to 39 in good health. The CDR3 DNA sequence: TGCAGTGCTAGACGGGACAAGCGGGGCTACGAGCAGTACTTC. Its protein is CSARRDKRGYEQYF.